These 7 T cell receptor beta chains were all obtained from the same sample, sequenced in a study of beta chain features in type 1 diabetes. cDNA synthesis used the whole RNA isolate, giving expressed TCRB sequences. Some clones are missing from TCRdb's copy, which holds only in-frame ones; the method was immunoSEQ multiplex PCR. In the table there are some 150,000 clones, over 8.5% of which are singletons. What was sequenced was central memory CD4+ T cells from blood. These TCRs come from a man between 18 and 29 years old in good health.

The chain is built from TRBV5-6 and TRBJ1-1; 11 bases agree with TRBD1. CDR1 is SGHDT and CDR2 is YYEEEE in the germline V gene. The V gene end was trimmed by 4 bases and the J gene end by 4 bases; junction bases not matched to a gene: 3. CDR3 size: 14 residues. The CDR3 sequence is CASSPGTGGTEAFF. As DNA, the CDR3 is TGTGCCAGCAGCCCAGGGACAGGGGGCACTGAAGCTTTCTTT.

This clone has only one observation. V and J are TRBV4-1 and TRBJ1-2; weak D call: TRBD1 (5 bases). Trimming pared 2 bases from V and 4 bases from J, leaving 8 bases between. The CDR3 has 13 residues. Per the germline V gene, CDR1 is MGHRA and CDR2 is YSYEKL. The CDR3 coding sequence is TGCGCCAGCAGCCAACCCCAGGGCTATGGCTACACCTTC. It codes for CASSQPQGYGYTF.

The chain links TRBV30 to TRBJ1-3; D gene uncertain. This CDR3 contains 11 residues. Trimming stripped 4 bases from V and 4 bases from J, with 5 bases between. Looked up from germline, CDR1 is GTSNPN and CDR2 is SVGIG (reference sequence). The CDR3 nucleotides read TGTGCCTGGACAGCAGGAAACACCATATATTTT. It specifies CAWTAGNTIYF.

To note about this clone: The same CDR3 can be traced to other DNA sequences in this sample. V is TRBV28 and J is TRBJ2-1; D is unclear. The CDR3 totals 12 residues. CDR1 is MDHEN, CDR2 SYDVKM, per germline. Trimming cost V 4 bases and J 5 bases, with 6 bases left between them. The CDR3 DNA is TGTGCCAGCAGTTCTCTTCACAATGAGCAGTTCTTC. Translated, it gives CASSSLHNEQFF.

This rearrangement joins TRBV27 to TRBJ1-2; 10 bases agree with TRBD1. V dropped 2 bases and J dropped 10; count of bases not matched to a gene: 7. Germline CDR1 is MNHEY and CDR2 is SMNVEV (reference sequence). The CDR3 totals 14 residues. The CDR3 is CASSLTDRGDPYTF. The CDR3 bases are TGTGCCAGCAGTTTAACGGACAGGGGGGACCCCTACACCTTC.

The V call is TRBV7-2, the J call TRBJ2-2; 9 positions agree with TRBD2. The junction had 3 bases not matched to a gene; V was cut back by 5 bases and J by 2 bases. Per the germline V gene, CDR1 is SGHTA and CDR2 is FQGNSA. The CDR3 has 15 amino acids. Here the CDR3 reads CASSPGLANTGELFF. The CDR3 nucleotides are TGTGCCAGCAGCCCGGGACTAGCAAACACCGGGGAGCTGTTTTTT.

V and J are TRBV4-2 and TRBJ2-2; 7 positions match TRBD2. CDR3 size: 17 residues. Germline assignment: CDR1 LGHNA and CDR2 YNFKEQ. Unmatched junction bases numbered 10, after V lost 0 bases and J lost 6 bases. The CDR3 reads CASSQETSKRLAGELFF. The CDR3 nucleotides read TGTGCCAGCAGCCAAGAGACTAGCAAGAGACTTGCCGGGGAGCTGTTTTTT.